This record concerns one T cell receptor (beta chain) sequence. Its specificity is unknown. At the DNA level, this CDR3 is encoded by other sequences in the same sample as well. It was at deep level that the assay was run. Here immunoSEQ multiplex PCR was the method, and the copy in TCRdb shows in-frame clones only, minus some. The sample includes roughly 1.5 million clones, around 98% of them seen just once. This record belongs to a study of shared clonotypes between healthy human individuals. This CDR3 contains 15 residues. J was trimmed by 2 bases and V by 1 base; bases with no gene match: 4. The germline CDR1 and CDR2 sequences are SGHTA and FQGNSA. Overall study findings and caveats: The study generally estimated greater richness for naive than memory subsets.

CD4+ cell separation produced CD45RA+ naive and CD45RA-negative memory subsets. The clonotype was recovered from a man between 25 and 39 years old in good health. This rearrangement joins TRBV7-2 to TRBJ2-7; 8 bases agree with TRBD2. Sequencing input: naive CD4+ T cells sorted from blood. Subset in this sample: CD45RA+ positively selected. The CDR3 nucleotides are TGTGCCAGCAGCTTAGAGCTAGCGGGTGCCTACGAGCAGTACTTC. Its translation is CASSLELAGAYEQYF.